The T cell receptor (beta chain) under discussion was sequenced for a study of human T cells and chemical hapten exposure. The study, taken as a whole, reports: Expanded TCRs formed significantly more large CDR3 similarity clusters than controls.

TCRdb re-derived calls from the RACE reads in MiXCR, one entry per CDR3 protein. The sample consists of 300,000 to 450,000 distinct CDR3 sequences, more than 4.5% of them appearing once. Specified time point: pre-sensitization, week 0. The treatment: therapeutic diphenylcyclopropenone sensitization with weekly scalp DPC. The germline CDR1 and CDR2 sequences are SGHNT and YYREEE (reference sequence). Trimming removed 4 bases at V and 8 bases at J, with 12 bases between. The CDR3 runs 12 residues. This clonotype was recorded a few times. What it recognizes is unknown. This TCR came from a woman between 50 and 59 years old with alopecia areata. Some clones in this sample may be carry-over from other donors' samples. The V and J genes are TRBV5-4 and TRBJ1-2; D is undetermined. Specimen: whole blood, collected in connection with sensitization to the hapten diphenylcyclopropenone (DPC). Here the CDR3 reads CASSREVGGYTF. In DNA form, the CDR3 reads TGTGCCAGCAGCAGGGAGGTGGGAGGCTACACCTTC.